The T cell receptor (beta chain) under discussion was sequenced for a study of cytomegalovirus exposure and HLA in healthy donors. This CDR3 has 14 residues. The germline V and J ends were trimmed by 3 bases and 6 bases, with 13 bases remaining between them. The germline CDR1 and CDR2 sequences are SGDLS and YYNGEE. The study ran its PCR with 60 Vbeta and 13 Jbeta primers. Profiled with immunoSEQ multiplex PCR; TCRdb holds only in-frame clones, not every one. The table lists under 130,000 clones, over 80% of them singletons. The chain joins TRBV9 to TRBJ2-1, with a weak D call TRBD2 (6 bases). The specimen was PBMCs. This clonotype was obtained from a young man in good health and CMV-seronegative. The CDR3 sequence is CASSGGGGTNEQFF. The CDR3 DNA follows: TGTGCCAGCAGCGGGGGAGGAGGTACCAATGAGCAGTTCTTC.